The TCR beta chain described here comes from a study of post-analysis software for immune sequencing data. Study outcomes and limitations: In patients, about 5 TRBV segments were more frequent than in controls, with TRBV5-6, TRBV5-1 and TRBV20-1 among them.

The table lists this clonotype with a few counts. Antigen: not known. Germline CDR1 is ENHRY and CDR2 is SYGVKD. The length of the CDR3 is 16 residues. V was pared by 2 bases and J by 6 bases, with 8 bases of the junction left unmatched. Prepared libraries of TCR beta cDNA carried unique molecular identifiers. TCRdb independently ran MiXCR on the PCR reads; one entry per CDR3 protein. The sample lists 550,000 to 700,000 distinct CDR3 sequences; around 47% were seen once. The gene calls are TRBV10-3 and TRBJ1-4; TRBD1 agrees at 8 bases. This clonotype was sampled from a girl under 18 with multiple sclerosis. The sequenced sample was blood. The CDR3 coding sequence is TGTGCCATCAGTGAGAACCGGGACAGGAGGGATGAAAAACTGTTTTTT. Protein product: CAISENRDRRDEKLFF.